This is a list of T cell receptor beta chains from one sample in a study of early T cells in non-severe SARS-CoV-2 infection. TCRdb processed the 5' RACE reads anew with MiXCR; each CDR3 protein has one entry. This sample yields some 80,000 distinct CDR3 sequences, of which more than 9% are seen a single time; roughly 8% belongs to the top ten. The sequencing used whole blood, collected at baseline. The receptor set was obtained from an adult who was a healthcare worker with PCR-confirmed SARS-CoV-2 infection or an uninfected control (not recorded which). The CDR3 runs from the conserved cysteine through the conserved F or W. The order of the fields is V gene, J gene, CDR3 protein.

V: TRBV2; J: TRBJ2-2; CDR3: CASRTSLGTGELFF
V: TRBV30; J: TRBJ2-1; CDR3: CAWNRDSDYNEQFF
V: TRBV5-1; J: TRBJ1-1; CDR3: CASSRDGDTEAFF
V: TRBV5-1; J: TRBJ2-2; CDR3: CASSSGAGIPNTGELFF
V: TRBV20-1; J: TRBJ2-3; CDR3: CSAQTSGRAPGTQYF
V: TRBV9; J: TRBJ2-1; CDR3: CASSVGRSSYNEQFF
V: TRBV11-3; J: TRBJ2-3; CDR3: CASSLTASDTQYF
V: TRBV7-9; J: TRBJ2-5; CDR3: CASSLGGALRDETQYF
V: TRBV24-1; J: TRBJ1-1; CDR3: CATPWSRRNTEAFF
V: TRBV20-1; J: TRBJ2-1; CDR3: CSASGYGTGTYNEQFF
V: TRBV7-9; J: TRBJ1-6; CDR3: CASSFSSDNSPLHF
V: TRBV4-2; J: TRBJ1-3; CDR3: CASSQDRISGNTIYF
V: TRBV3-1; J: TRBJ2-1; CDR3: CASSPDRGEQFF
V: TRBV4-2; J: TRBJ2-3; CDR3: CASSQYRQGGSTDTQYF
V: TRBV20-1; J: TRBJ2-5; CDR3: CSARVVWETQYF
V: TRBV20-1; J: TRBJ2-2; CDR3: CSARPTPGEGGTGELFF
V: TRBV27; J: TRBJ2-3; CDR3: CASRSGATDTQYF
V: TRBV2; J: TRBJ2-1; CDR3: CASNSLGKGAYNEQFF
V: TRBV27; J: TRBJ2-1; CDR3: CASSLFEGPLNNEQFF
V: TRBV27; J: TRBJ2-3; CDR3: CASSLSYLGFTDTQYF
V: TRBV28; J: TRBJ2-1; CDR3: CASSLRLLNEQFF
V: TRBV29-1; J: TRBJ1-2; CDR3: CSVANRSSNYGYTF
V: TRBV28; J: TRBJ1-5; CDR3: CASTRFGIEVNQPQHF
V: TRBV2; J: TRBJ2-6; CDR3: CASNRISSGANVLTF
V: TRBV7-3; J: TRBJ1-1; CDR3: CASSQGAGGHTEAFF
V: TRBV29-1; J: TRBJ1-2; CDR3: CSVVPGIGIYTF
V: TRBV28; J: TRBJ2-7; CDR3: CASSGDRGRNFVHEQYF
V: TRBV4-2; J: TRBJ2-7; CDR3: CASSQDRARDEQYF
V: TRBV20-1; J: TRBJ2-5; CDR3: CSARDPSGVETQYF
V: TRBV7-9; J: TRBJ1-1; CDR3: CASSLDLTIQEAFF
V: TRBV6-5; J: TRBJ2-3; CDR3: CASSHRGARTDTQYF
V: TRBV7-9; J: TRBJ2-7; CDR3: CASSSTAPLYEQYF
V: TRBV7-8; J: TRBJ1-2; CDR3: CASSLVGEGANYGYTF
V: TRBV28; J: TRBJ2-1; CDR3: CATQGQSYNEQFF
V: TRBV7-3; J: TRBJ2-2; CDR3: CASSPTTGSAGELFF
V: TRBV27; J: TRBJ2-7; CDR3: CASSAGGIPYEQYF
V: TRBV2; J: TRBJ1-6; CDR3: CASSDGQKNSPLHF
V: TRBV2; J: TRBJ1-3; CDR3: CASSQQVGPGNTIYF
V: TRBV20-1; J: TRBJ2-1; CDR3: CSARFSGRAGNEQFF
V: TRBV7-9; J: TRBJ1-1; CDR3: CASSLAALNTEAFF
V: TRBV6-5; J: TRBJ1-4; CDR3: CASSRTATNEKLFF
V: TRBV5-1; J: TRBJ2-7; CDR3: CASSAVAGGGYEQYF
V: TRBV5-1; J: TRBJ2-3; CDR3: CASSLGYTPLQDTQYF
V: TRBV3-1; J: TRBJ2-7; CDR3: CASSQAPTAPYEQYF
V: TRBV3-1; J: TRBJ2-3; CDR3: CASSLAAGDTQYF
V: TRBV28; J: TRBJ2-7; CDR3: CASSRTSGDYEQYF
V: TRBV19; J: TRBJ1-5; CDR3: CASSLLGGGNQPQHF
V: TRBV28; J: TRBJ2-3; CDR3: CASSPRIDTQYF